These 2 T cell receptor beta chains were sequenced from one sample in a study of cytomegalovirus exposure and HLA in healthy donors. The study ran its PCR with 60 Vbeta and 13 Jbeta primers. Sequencing was performed with immunoSEQ multiplex PCR; in TCRdb, only in-frame clones are kept and a portion is missing. The table includes 160,000 or so clones, 75% to 90% detected once. The material sequenced was PBMCs. All receptors come from a male donor in good health and CMV-seropositive.

This clone was recorded only once. The sample has other DNA sequences that encode this CDR3 too. V is TRBV27 and J is TRBJ2-7, with a weak D call TRBD1 (5 bases). The CDR3 runs to 12 residues. Germline-derived CDR1 and CDR2 are MNHEY and SMNVEV (reference sequence). V gave up 4 bases and J gave up 6 bases, with 10 bases separating them. The CDR3 region is CASSSGLGEQYF. For the CDR3, the DNA is TGTGCCAGCAGTTCAGGGTTAGGCGAGCAGTACTTC.

The genes are TRBV6-6 and TRBJ1-1; D is unclear. Trimming took off 4 bases at V and 0 bases at J, with 12 bases between the two ends. CDR1 is MNHNY and CDR2 is SVGAGI in the germline V gene (reference sequence). The CDR3 consists of 15 residues. The CDR3 sequence: CASSCPRKLNTEAFF. CDR3 coding DNA: TGTGCCAGCAGTTGCCCCAGAAAACTGAACACTGAAGCTTTCTTT.